These T cell receptor beta chains were read from a single sample in a study of blood T cell repertoires in COVID-19. Profiled with immunoSEQ multiplex PCR; TCRdb holds only in-frame clones, not every one. In the table there are under 150,000 clones, roughly 76% of which are singletons. Material: peripheral blood. Every receptor here comes from a human donor with acute or convalescent COVID-19. The donor label of this sample is uncertain. Both conserved end residues are part of each CDR3. Each record gives: clone size, V gene, J gene, D gene, CDR3 DNA, CDR3 protein. A D gene is named only where the DNA matches it firmly. Not every row has a clone size; where given, it reads once, few, many or a size class.

clone_size: NA; v_call: TRBV6-1; j_call: TRBJ1-1; d_call: TRBD1; cdr3_nt: TGTGCCAGCAGTGATCCGCAGGGGGCGAGGACTGAAGCTTTCTTT; cdr3_aa: CASSDPQGARTEAFF
clone_size: NA; v_call: TRBV6-1; j_call: TRBJ1-1; d_call: NA; cdr3_nt: TGTGCCAGCAGTGAAGCGCGCCTGCGTAGGGGGTTGAACACTGAAGCTTTCTTT; cdr3_aa: CASSEARLRRGLNTEAFF
clone_size: few; v_call: TRBV7-7; j_call: TRBJ2-1; d_call: NA; cdr3_nt: TGTGCCAGCAGCTTAGGGCTCTCCAATGAGCAGTTCTTC; cdr3_aa: CASSLGLSNEQFF
clone_size: few; v_call: TRBV6-5; j_call: TRBJ2-1; d_call: NA; cdr3_nt: TGTGCCAGCACCAGGGAGGGGGGGCGCCGTGAGCAGTTCTTC; cdr3_aa: CASTREGGRREQFF
clone_size: NA; v_call: TRBV5-1; j_call: TRBJ2-7; d_call: NA; cdr3_nt: TGCGCCAGCAGCTTGGGACAGCCCCACGAGCAGTACTTC; cdr3_aa: CASSLGQPHEQYF
clone_size: NA; v_call: TRBV25-1; j_call: TRBJ1-3; d_call: NA; cdr3_nt: TGTGCCAGCAGTCCCTGGGCGGGGGGAGGAAACACCATATATTTT; cdr3_aa: CASSPWAGGGNTIYF
clone_size: NA; v_call: TRBV15; j_call: TRBJ2-7; d_call: NA; cdr3_nt: TGTGCCACCAGCAGAGAGGGCAGGGGCCGCCTGGGAACCTACGAGCAGTACTTC; cdr3_aa: CATSREGRGRLGTYEQYF
clone_size: NA; v_call: TRBV2; j_call: TRBJ2-2; d_call: NA; cdr3_nt: TGTGCCAGCACCCCAGGAGGGGACACCGGGGAGCTGTTTTTT; cdr3_aa: CASTPGGDTGELFF
clone_size: few; v_call: TRBV5-6; j_call: TRBJ2-5; d_call: NA; cdr3_nt: TGTGCCAGCAGCTTGTCTCCTCCGGGACATTTTTTGACCCAGTACTTC; cdr3_aa: CASSLSPPGHFLTQYF
clone_size: NA; v_call: TRBV5-1; j_call: TRBJ2-5; d_call: NA; cdr3_nt: TGCGCCAGCAGCTCGACCCGCGCGGGCAGAGAGACCCAGTACTTC; cdr3_aa: CASSSTRAGRETQYF
clone_size: NA; v_call: TRBV6-1; j_call: TRBJ1-1; d_call: NA; cdr3_nt: TGTGCCAGCAGTGAAAGAGGGGGGGGGCTGAACACTGAAGCTTTCTTT; cdr3_aa: CASSERGGGLNTEAFF
clone_size: NA; v_call: TRBV19; j_call: TRBJ2-1; d_call: TRBD2; cdr3_nt: TGTGCCAGTAGTTCCAAGCGGGGGGGCCTCTACAATGAGCAGTTCTTC; cdr3_aa: CASSSKRGGLYNEQFF
clone_size: NA; v_call: TRBV11-2; j_call: TRBJ1-6; d_call: TRBD1; cdr3_nt: TGTGCCAGCAGCTGGGACAGGTTCTCACCCCTCCACTTT; cdr3_aa: CASSWDRFSPLHF
clone_size: NA; v_call: TRBV7-8; j_call: TRBJ1-4; d_call: TRBD1; cdr3_nt: TGTGCCAGCAGCTTAACCGGGACAGCCATGGAAAAACTGTTTTTT; cdr3_aa: CASSLTGTAMEKLFF
clone_size: NA; v_call: TRBV9; j_call: TRBJ1-1; d_call: NA; cdr3_nt: TGTGCCAGCAGCCTCAGGGGTTACGCCACTGAAGCTTTCTTT; cdr3_aa: CASSLRGYATEAFF
clone_size: NA; v_call: TRBV7-3; j_call: TRBJ2-1; d_call: NA; cdr3_nt: TGTGCCAGCAGTCAAAGGGGGTCTAGTACACGTGAGCAGTTCTTC; cdr3_aa: CASSQRGSSTREQFF
clone_size: NA; v_call: TRBV11-3; j_call: TRBJ2-7; d_call: NA; cdr3_nt: TGTGCCAGCAGCCCCGGGGGACTTACCTACGAGCAGTACTTC; cdr3_aa: CASSPGGLTYEQYF
clone_size: NA; v_call: TRBV13; j_call: TRBJ2-7; d_call: NA; cdr3_nt: TGTGCCAGCAGCTTAGGACAGGGAACCATCTACGAGCAGTACTTC; cdr3_aa: CASSLGQGTIYEQYF
clone_size: few; v_call: TRBV5-8; j_call: TRBJ2-2; d_call: NA; cdr3_nt: TGTGCCAGCAGCCCGGGACAACACACCGGGGAGCTGTTTTTT; cdr3_aa: CASSPGQHTGELFF
clone_size: NA; v_call: TRBV2; j_call: TRBJ1-2; d_call: NA; cdr3_nt: TGTGCCAGCAGTGGGGAGGGAGACTATGGCTACACCTTC; cdr3_aa: CASSGEGDYGYTF
clone_size: once; v_call: TRBV5-6; j_call: TRBJ2-1; d_call: TRBD2; cdr3_nt: TGTGCCAGCAGCTTGGCGGGGGGGAAATTCGATGAGCAGTTCTTC; cdr3_aa: CASSLAGGKFDEQFF
clone_size: NA; v_call: TRBV19; j_call: TRBJ2-1; d_call: NA; cdr3_nt: TGTGCCAGTAGTATGGGCGATGAGCAGTTCTTC; cdr3_aa: CASSMGDEQFF
clone_size: NA; v_call: TRBV7-9; j_call: TRBJ1-4; d_call: TRBD1; cdr3_nt: TGTGCCAGCAGCTTAGGGACAGGGGTTAATGAAAAACTGTTTTTT; cdr3_aa: CASSLGTGVNEKLFF
clone_size: NA; v_call: TRBV29-1; j_call: TRBJ2-5; d_call: NA; cdr3_nt: TGCAGCGTTGATTATATTCAGGGATTCGAGACCCAGTACTTC; cdr3_aa: CSVDYIQGFETQYF
clone_size: NA; v_call: TRBV30; j_call: TRBJ1-1; d_call: NA; cdr3_nt: TGTGCCTGGAGTCCCTCAGGGGCTAAACGGAACACTGAAGCTTTCTTT; cdr3_aa: CAWSPSGAKRNTEAFF
clone_size: NA; v_call: TRBV18; j_call: TRBJ1-5; d_call: NA; cdr3_nt: TGTGCCAGCTCACTAGACAGATCTGACTCGACTAATCAGCCCCAGCATTTT; cdr3_aa: CASSLDRSDSTNQPQHF
clone_size: NA; v_call: TRBV19; j_call: TRBJ1-6; d_call: TRBD1; cdr3_nt: TGTGCCAGTCGGGGACAGGCTACGTCCTCCTATAATTCACCCCTCCACTTT; cdr3_aa: CASRGQATSSYNSPLHF
clone_size: few; v_call: TRBV7-9; j_call: TRBJ1-4; d_call: NA; cdr3_nt: TGTGCCAGCAGTTATGGAGGGACGTCGGATGGAGGAAAACTGTTTTTT; cdr3_aa: CASSYGGTSDGGKLFF
clone_size: NA; v_call: TRBV6-1; j_call: TRBJ1-2; d_call: TRBD1; cdr3_nt: TGTGCCAGCAGTGAAGATTCGGGGACAGCATATGGCTACACCTTC; cdr3_aa: CASSEDSGTAYGYTF
clone_size: NA; v_call: TRBV13; j_call: TRBJ1-2; d_call: TRBD1; cdr3_nt: TGTGCCAGCAGCTCAGAGACAGGGGGCTTCGCCTATGGCTACACCTTC; cdr3_aa: CASSSETGGFAYGYTF
clone_size: NA; v_call: TRBV5-5; j_call: TRBJ1-1; d_call: TRBD1; cdr3_nt: TGTGCCAGCAGCTCCCGGGACAGGGGATCGAACACTGAAGCTTTCTTT; cdr3_aa: CASSSRDRGSNTEAFF
clone_size: NA; v_call: TRBV5-1; j_call: TRBJ2-2; d_call: TRBD2; cdr3_nt: TGCGCCAGCAGCTTTTACGGGGGGGCCGCGAACACCGGGGAGCTGTTTTTT; cdr3_aa: CASSFYGGAANTGELFF
clone_size: NA; v_call: TRBV15; j_call: TRBJ1-2; d_call: NA; cdr3_nt: TGTGCCACCAGCAGAGAAAACAGATTCTATGGCTACACCTTC; cdr3_aa: CATSRENRFYGYTF
clone_size: NA; v_call: TRBV5-1; j_call: TRBJ2-1; d_call: NA; cdr3_nt: TGCGCCAGCAGCTTGTACCGGGATGACAATGAGCAGTTCTTC; cdr3_aa: CASSLYRDDNEQFF
clone_size: NA; v_call: TRBV3-1/TRBV3-2; j_call: TRBJ1-5; d_call: TRBD1; cdr3_nt: TGTGCCAGCAGCCAAGAAGGACAGGGATACCAGCCCCAGCATTTT; cdr3_aa: CASSQEGQGYQPQHF
clone_size: NA; v_call: TRBV10-3; j_call: TRBJ2-7; d_call: NA; cdr3_nt: TGTGCCATCAGTGGCACCGGGGGTAACGAGCAGTACTTC; cdr3_aa: CAISGTGGNEQYF
clone_size: NA; v_call: TRBV25-1; j_call: TRBJ2-5; d_call: TRBD1; cdr3_nt: TGTGCCAGCAGTGAACCGGGACAGAGACAAGAGACCCAGTACTTC; cdr3_aa: CASSEPGQRQETQYF
clone_size: NA; v_call: TRBV9; j_call: TRBJ1-5; d_call: NA; cdr3_nt: TGTGCCAGCAGCGCCGGGACGGGGACTTCGCCCCAGCATTTT; cdr3_aa: CASSAGTGTSPQHF
clone_size: NA; v_call: TRBV24-1; j_call: TRBJ2-4; d_call: TRBD1; cdr3_nt: TGTGCCACCAGTGATTTGCACCCGGACAGGATAAACATTCAGTACTTC; cdr3_aa: CATSDLHPDRINIQYF
clone_size: NA; v_call: TRBV13; j_call: TRBJ2-2; d_call: TRBD2; cdr3_nt: TGTGCCAGCAGCCTGGGACTAGCGGGGGGGCCTACCGGGGAGCTGTTTTTT; cdr3_aa: CASSLGLAGGPTGELFF
clone_size: NA; v_call: TRBV3-1/TRBV3-2; j_call: TRBJ2-1; d_call: TRBD1; cdr3_nt: TGTGCCAGCAGCCAGAAGGGGACAGGGGTGAATGAGCAGTTCTTC; cdr3_aa: CASSQKGTGVNEQFF
clone_size: NA; v_call: TRBV12-5; j_call: TRBJ1-2; d_call: NA; cdr3_nt: TGTGCTAGTGGTTTGTCCGGGTTAGATGGCTACACCTTC; cdr3_aa: CASGLSGLDGYTF
clone_size: NA; v_call: TRBV2; j_call: TRBJ1-2; d_call: TRBD1; cdr3_nt: TGTGCCAGCAGCTACGACAGGGCGGGCTATGGCTACACCTTC; cdr3_aa: CASSYDRAGYGYTF
clone_size: few; v_call: TRBV2; j_call: TRBJ1-1; d_call: TRBD1; cdr3_nt: TGTGCCAGCAGTGCGGGACAGCTGAACACTGAAGCTTTCTTT; cdr3_aa: CASSAGQLNTEAFF
clone_size: NA; v_call: TRBV14; j_call: TRBJ1-2; d_call: TRBD1; cdr3_nt: TGTGCCAGCAGCCACTCCGGGACAGGCTTCTATGGCTACACCTTC; cdr3_aa: CASSHSGTGFYGYTF
clone_size: NA; v_call: TRBV4-1; j_call: TRBJ2-2; d_call: NA; cdr3_nt: TGCGCCAGCAGCCCCTTCGGACAGCGCACCGGGGAGCTGTTTTTT; cdr3_aa: CASSPFGQRTGELFF
clone_size: NA; v_call: TRBV6-5; j_call: TRBJ2-3; d_call: NA; cdr3_nt: TGTGCCAGCTCCTCCCCCGGCACAGATACGCAGTATTTT; cdr3_aa: CASSSPGTDTQYF
clone_size: NA; v_call: TRBV27; j_call: TRBJ1-6; d_call: NA; cdr3_nt: TGTGCCAGCAGGGAGGTCTCTCTGAGCTCCTATAATTCACCCCTCCACTTT; cdr3_aa: CASREVSLSSYNSPLHF
clone_size: NA; v_call: TRBV18; j_call: TRBJ2-5; d_call: NA; cdr3_nt: TGTGCCAGCTCACCTTCCACAGGAGAGACCCAGTACTTC; cdr3_aa: CASSPSTGETQYF
clone_size: once; v_call: TRBV7-9; j_call: TRBJ2-1; d_call: TRBD1; cdr3_nt: TGTGCCAGCAGCCTGGGACAGGCCAGGGGAGAGCAGTTCTTC; cdr3_aa: CASSLGQARGEQFF
clone_size: NA; v_call: TRBV6-5; j_call: TRBJ1-5; d_call: NA; cdr3_nt: TGTGCCAGCAGTTACTCCTTTGCGAGCAATCAGCCCCAGCATTTT; cdr3_aa: CASSYSFASNQPQHF
clone_size: NA; v_call: TRBV2; j_call: TRBJ1-1; d_call: NA; cdr3_nt: TGTGCCAGCAGGGGTTGGGACACCCAGGGAGCTTTCTTT; cdr3_aa: CASRGWDTQGAFF
clone_size: NA; v_call: TRBV5-5; j_call: TRBJ2-3; d_call: NA; cdr3_nt: TGTGCCAGCAGCCCCGCGGGACAGCTTAGCACAGATACGCAGTATTTT; cdr3_aa: CASSPAGQLSTDTQYF
clone_size: few; v_call: TRBV10-1; j_call: TRBJ1-2; d_call: TRBD1; cdr3_nt: TGCGCCAGCAGTCGGGACAGGGACTGGGGCTACACCTTC; cdr3_aa: CASSRDRDWGYTF
clone_size: NA; v_call: TRBV7-9; j_call: TRBJ2-7; d_call: NA; cdr3_nt: TGTGCCAGCAGCTTCTCAGGGCCCTTGGAGCAGTACTTC; cdr3_aa: CASSFSGPLEQYF
clone_size: NA; v_call: TRBV2; j_call: TRBJ1-5; d_call: NA; cdr3_nt: TGTGCCAGCAGTACCGAAGCCGCGGGTCAGCCCCAGCATTTT; cdr3_aa: CASSTEAAGQPQHF
clone_size: NA; v_call: TRBV20-1; j_call: TRBJ1-2; d_call: TRBD1; cdr3_nt: TGCAGTGCTAGTGGGACAGTCACTAACTATGGCTACACCTTC; cdr3_aa: CSASGTVTNYGYTF
clone_size: NA; v_call: TRBV29-1; j_call: TRBJ2-1; d_call: TRBD2; cdr3_nt: TGCAGCGCCTTGGGGAAGACTAGCGGGGTTTCTTCCTACAATGAGCAGTTCTTC; cdr3_aa: CSALGKTSGVSSYNEQFF
clone_size: many; v_call: TRBV30; j_call: TRBJ1-5; d_call: TRBD1; cdr3_nt: TGTGCCTGGAGTGTACGGGGACGGACAGGCCCCAATCAGCCCCAGCATTTT; cdr3_aa: CAWSVRGRTGPNQPQHF